The subject of this entry is one T cell receptor (beta chain). Its antigen is still unknown. Profiling relied on immunoSEQ multiplex PCR, and the TCRdb table lists in-frame clones only, not all of them. The data show roughly 13,000 clones, roughly 80% seen once. This sample was taken from a study of OX40 agonist ivuxolimab in advanced cancers. Study-wide findings and caveats: Relative to CD4+ cells, CD8+ T cells on average had more expanded clones. Among the lowest peripheral clonal expansion occurred in 0.1-3.0 mg/kg partial responders. Some nonresponders additionally presented with little normalized T-cell clonal expansion.

The TCR originated in an adult with an advanced solid tumor such as melanoma, head and neck, liver or kidney cancer. The sample was CD4+ or CD8+ T cells sorted from blood, taken in a trial of the OX40 agonist ivuxolimab.

DNA of the CDR3: TGTGCCAGCAGTGTTGACAGGTCCTCCTACGAGCAGTACTTC. Translated, it gives CASSVDRSSYEQYF. The chain uses TRBV9 and TRBJ2-7; possibly TRBD1 for D (6 bases). The CDR3 sequence is 14 residues long. Trimming removed 5 bases from V and 0 bases from J, with 12 bases in between. CDR1 is SGDLS and CDR2 is YYNGEE in the germline V gene.